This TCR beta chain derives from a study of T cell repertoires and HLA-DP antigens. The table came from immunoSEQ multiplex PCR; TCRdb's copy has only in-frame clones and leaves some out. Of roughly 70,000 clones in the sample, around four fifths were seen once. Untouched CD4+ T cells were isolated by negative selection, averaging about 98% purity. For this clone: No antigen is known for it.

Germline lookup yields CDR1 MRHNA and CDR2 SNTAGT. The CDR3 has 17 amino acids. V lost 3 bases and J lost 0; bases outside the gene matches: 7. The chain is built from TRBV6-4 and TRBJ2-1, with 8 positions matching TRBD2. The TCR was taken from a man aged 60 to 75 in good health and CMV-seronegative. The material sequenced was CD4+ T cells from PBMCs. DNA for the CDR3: TGTGCCAGCAGTGAGGCCGGGACTAGGGGCTCCTACAATGAGCAGTTCTTC. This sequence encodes CASSEAGTRGSYNEQFF.